This T cell receptor beta chain originates from a study of a mutant IDH1 vaccine in newly diagnosed glioma. Study in general: Earlier therapy was either radiotherapy, temozolomide, or both, and most got both. Overall study findings and caveats: Pseudoprogression appeared unlinked to shifts in leading peripheral T cell clonotypes. Immune responses induced by the vaccine were seen in just over 90% of patients, spanning multiple MHC alleles.

Specified time point: baseline, week 1 (first vaccination visit). Treatment meaning: pre-vaccination baseline after standard-of-care therapy. Each tumor in the donors was a new WHO grade 3 or 4 astrocytoma, IDH1-mutant and ATRX-lost. Notes on this clone: The antigen remains undetermined.

TCRdb keeps only in-frame clones here, not all; method: immunoSEQ multiplex PCR. The sample has more than 50,000 clones; 65% to 90% are singletons. The source material was PBMCs, sampled from a glioma patient treated with radiotherapy, temozolomide or both. The TCR originated in a man aged 30-40 years with glioma.

This CDR3 is CASSKGTVRYKKFNNSPLHF. The CDR3 DNA is TGTGCCAGCAGCAAGGGAACCGTCAGATACAAGAAATTCAATAATTCACCCCTCCACTTT. This chain links TRBV21-1 with TRBJ1-6. TRBV21-1 is annotated as a pseudogene. This CDR3 is 20 amino acids long.